This TCR beta chain is from a study of blood T cells in healthy people across ages. Overall study findings and caveats: Diversity figures based on one million T cells were deemed too low. Per million T cells, TCR beta diversity dropped about linearly as age rose.

Russia was home to the donors, healthy Caucasian individuals aged about 6 to 90. Total RNA was extracted at no less than 6 micrograms per sample. A second about 6 to 11 cycle PCR used barcoded and J-beta primers. TCRdb re-analysed the 5' RACE reads in MiXCR, keeping a single row per CDR3 protein. The data hold 600,000 to 800,000 distinct CDR3 sequences, with around 21% observed a single time. Worth noting for this clonotype: Its specificity is not known.

The sequence came from a man between 65 and 79 years old in good health. The sample consisted of blood.

The CDR3 spells CASSRTSDTQYF. The CDR3 DNA follows: TGTGCCAGCAGTAGAACCTCAGATACGCAGTATTTT. The chain carries TRBV12-3 or TRBV12-4 and TRBJ2-3; no firm D call. The CDR3 totals 12 residues. With 5 bases removed from V and 4 bases from J, the gap between germline ends came to 7 bases.